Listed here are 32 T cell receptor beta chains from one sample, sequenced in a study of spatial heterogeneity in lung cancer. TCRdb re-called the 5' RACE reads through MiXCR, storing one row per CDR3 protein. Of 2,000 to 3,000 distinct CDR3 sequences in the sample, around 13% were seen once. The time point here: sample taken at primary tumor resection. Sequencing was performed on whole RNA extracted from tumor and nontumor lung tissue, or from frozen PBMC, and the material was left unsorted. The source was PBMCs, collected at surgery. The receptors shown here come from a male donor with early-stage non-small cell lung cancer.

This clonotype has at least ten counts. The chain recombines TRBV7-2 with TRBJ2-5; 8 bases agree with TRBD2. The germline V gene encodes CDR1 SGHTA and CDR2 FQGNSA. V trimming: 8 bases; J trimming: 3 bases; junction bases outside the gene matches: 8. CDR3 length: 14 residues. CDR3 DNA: TGTGCCAGCCAACCGGGAGCGGGAGAAGAGACCCAGTACTTC. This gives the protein CASQPGAGEETQYF.

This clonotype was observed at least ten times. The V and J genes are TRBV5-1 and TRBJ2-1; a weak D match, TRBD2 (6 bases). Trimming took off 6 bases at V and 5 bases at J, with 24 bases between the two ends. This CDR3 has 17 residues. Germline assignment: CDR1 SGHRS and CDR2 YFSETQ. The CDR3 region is CASTPKRGTPRNNEQFF. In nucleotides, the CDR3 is TGCGCCAGCACCCCGAAGCGCGGGACTCCTCGAAACAATGAGCAGTTCTTC.

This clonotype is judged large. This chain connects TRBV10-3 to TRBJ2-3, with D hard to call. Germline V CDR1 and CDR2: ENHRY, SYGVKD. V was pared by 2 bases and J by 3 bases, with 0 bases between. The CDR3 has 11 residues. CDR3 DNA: TGTGCCATCAGTGAGACAGATACGCAGTATTTT. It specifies CAISETDTQYF.

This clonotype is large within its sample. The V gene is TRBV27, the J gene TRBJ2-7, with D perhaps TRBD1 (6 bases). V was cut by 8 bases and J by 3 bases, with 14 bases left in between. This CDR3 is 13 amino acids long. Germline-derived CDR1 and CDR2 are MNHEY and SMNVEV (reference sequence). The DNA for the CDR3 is TGTGCCAGCGGACAGTTATCTTTCTACGAGCAGTACTTC. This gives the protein CASGQLSFYEQYF.

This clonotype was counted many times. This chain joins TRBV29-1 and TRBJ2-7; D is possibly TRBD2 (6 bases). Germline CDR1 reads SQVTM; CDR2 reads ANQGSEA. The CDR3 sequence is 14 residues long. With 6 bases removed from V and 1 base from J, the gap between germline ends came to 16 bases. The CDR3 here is CSVRSGTGSYEQYF. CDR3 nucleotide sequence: TGCAGCGTACGCTCCGGGACTGGTTCCTACGAGCAGTACTTC.

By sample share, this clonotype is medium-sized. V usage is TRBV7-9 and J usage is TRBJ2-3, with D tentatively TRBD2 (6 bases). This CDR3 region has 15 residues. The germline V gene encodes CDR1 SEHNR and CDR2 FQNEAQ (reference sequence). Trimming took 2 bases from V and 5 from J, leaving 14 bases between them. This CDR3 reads CASSLRTPEGDTQYF. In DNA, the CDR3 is TGTGCCAGCAGCTTAAGGACACCGGAGGGAGATACGCAGTATTTT.

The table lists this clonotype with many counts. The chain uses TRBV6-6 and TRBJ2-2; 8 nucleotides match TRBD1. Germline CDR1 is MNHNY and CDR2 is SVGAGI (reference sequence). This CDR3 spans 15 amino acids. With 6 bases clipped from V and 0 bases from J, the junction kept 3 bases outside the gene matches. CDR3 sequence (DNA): TGTGCCAGCAGCCCGGGACAGGCGAACACCGGGGAGCTGTTTTTT. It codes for CASSPGQANTGELFF.

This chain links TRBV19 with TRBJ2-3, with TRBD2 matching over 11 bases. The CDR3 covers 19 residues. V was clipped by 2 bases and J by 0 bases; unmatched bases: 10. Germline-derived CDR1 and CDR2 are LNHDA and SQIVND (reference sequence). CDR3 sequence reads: CASSIRSSSGGASTDTQYF. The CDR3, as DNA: TGTGCCAGTAGTATACGGTCAAGTAGCGGGGGGGCTAGCACAGATACGCAGTATTTT.

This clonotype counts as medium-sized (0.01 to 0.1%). CDR3 in amino acids: CASSLGSGSTDTQYF. CDR3 sequence (DNA): TGTGCCAGCAGCCTTGGGAGCGGTAGCACAGATACGCAGTATTTT. This chain uses TRBV7-6 with TRBJ2-3, with D maybe TRBD2 (5 bases). Deletions cut 5 bases from V and 0 bases from J, with 12 bases between. This CDR3 region has 15 residues. Germline V CDR1 and CDR2: SGHVS, FNYEAQ.

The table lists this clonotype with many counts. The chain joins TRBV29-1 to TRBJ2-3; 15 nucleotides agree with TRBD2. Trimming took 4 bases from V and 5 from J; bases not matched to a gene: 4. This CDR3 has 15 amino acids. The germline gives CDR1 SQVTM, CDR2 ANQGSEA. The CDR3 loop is CSVGGLAGGGDTQYF. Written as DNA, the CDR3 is TGCAGCGTTGGGGGACTAGCGGGAGGTGGAGATACGCAGTATTTT.

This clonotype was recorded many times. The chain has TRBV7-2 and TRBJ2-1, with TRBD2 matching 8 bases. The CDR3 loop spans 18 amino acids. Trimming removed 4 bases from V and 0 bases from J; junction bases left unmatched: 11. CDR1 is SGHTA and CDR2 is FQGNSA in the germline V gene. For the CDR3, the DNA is TGTGCCAGCAGCTCCCGGGGGGGGGCGGCCAGCTCCTACAATGAGCAGTTCTTC. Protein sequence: CASSSRGGAASSYNEQFF.

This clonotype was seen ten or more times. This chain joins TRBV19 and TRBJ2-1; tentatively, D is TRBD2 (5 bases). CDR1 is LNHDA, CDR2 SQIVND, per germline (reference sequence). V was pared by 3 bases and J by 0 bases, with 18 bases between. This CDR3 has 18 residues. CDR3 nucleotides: TGTGCCAGTAGTATTAGGAGAGCGGCCTCTTCCTCCTACAATGAGCAGTTCTTC. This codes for CASSIRRAASSSYNEQFF. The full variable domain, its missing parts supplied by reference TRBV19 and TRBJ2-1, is DGGITQSPKYLFRKEGQNVTLSCEQNLNHDAMYWYRQDPGQGLRLIYYSQIVNDFQKGDIAEGYSVSREKKESFPLTVTSAQKNPTAFYLCASSIRRAASSSYNEQFFGPGTRLTVL.

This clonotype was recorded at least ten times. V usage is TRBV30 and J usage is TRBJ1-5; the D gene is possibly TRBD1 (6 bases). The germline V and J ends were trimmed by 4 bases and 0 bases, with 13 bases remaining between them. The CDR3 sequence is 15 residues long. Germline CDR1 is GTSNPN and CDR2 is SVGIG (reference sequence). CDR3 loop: CAWMPRGNSNQPQHF. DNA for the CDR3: TGTGCCTGGATGCCCAGGGGCAATAGCAATCAGCCCCAGCATTTT.

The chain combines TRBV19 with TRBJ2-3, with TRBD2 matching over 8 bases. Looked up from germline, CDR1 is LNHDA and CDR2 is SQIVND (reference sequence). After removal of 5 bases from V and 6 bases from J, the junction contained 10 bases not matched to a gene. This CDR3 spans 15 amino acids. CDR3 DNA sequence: TGTGCCAGTAGTTTCTGGACTAGCCGCCCGGATACGCAGTATTTT. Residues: CASSFWTSRPDTQYF.

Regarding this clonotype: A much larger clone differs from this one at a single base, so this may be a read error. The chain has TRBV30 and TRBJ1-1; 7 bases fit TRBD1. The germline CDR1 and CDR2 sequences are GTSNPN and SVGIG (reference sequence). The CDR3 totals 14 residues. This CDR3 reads CAWSLGQINTEAIF. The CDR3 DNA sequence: TGTGCCTGGAGTTTGGGACAGATAAACACTGAAGCTATCTTT.

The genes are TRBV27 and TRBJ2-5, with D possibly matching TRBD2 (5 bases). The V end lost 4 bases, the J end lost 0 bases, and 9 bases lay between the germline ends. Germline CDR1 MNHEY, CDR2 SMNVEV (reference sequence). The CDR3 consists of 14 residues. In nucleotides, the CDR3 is TGTGCCAGCAGTTCGGGGTGGCACCAAGAGACCCAGTACTTC. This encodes CASSSGWHQETQYF.

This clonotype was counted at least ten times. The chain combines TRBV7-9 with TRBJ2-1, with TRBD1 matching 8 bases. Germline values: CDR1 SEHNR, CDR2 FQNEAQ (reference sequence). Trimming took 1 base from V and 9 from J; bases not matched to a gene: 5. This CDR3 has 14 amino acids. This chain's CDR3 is CASSLVSGGIEQFF. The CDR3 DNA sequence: TGTGCCAGCAGCTTAGTTTCAGGGGGCATTGAGCAGTTCTTC.

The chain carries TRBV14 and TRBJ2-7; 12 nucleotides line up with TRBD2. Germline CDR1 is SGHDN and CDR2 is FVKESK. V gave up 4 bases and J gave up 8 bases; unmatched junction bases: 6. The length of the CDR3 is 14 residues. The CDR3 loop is CASSPTGLAGKQYF. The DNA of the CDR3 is TGTGCCAGCAGCCCCACGGGACTAGCGGGCAAGCAGTACTTC.

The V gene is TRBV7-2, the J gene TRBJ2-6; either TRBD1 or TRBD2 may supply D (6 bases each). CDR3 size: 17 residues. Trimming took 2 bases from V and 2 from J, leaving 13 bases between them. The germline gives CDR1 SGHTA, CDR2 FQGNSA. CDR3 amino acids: CASSLRGTSTGANVLTF. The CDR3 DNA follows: TGTGCCAGCAGCTTACGGGGGACATCTACTGGGGCCAACGTCCTGACTTTC.

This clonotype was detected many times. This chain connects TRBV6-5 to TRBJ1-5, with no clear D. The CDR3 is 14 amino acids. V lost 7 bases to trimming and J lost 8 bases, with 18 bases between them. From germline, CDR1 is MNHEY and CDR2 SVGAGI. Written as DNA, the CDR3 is TGTGCCAGCAAAGCCGGTGCCGGCGGTAAGCCCCAGCATTTT. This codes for CASKAGAGGKPQHF.

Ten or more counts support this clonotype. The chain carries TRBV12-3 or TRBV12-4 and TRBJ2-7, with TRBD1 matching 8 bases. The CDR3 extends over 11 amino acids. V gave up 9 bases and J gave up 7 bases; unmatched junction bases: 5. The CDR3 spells CASQGAWEQYF. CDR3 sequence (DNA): TGTGCCAGTCAGGGGGCGTGGGAGCAGTACTTC.

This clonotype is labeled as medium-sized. The CDR3 here is CSVVDRASYNEQFF. For the CDR3, the DNA is TGCAGCGTAGTAGACAGGGCCAGCTACAATGAGCAGTTCTTC. The chain carries TRBV29-1 and TRBJ2-1; 7 nucleotides align to TRBD1. The length of the CDR3 is 14 residues. Trimming took 6 bases from V and 3 from J; bases not matched to a gene: 8. Germline assignment: CDR1 SQVTM and CDR2 ANQGSEA.

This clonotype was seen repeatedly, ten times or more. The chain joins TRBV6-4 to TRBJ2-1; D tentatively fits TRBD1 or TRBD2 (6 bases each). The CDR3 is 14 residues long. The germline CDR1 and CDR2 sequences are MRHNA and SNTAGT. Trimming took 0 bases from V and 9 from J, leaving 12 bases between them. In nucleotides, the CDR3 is TGTGCCAGCAGTGACTCGATGGGGGGCACTGAGCAGTTCTTC. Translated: CASSDSMGGTEQFF.

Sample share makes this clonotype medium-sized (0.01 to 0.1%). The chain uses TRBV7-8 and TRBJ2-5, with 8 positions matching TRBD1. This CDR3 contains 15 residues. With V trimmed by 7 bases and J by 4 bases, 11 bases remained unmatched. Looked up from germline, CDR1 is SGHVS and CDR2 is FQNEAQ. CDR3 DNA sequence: TGTGCCAGCATCGCCTCCACAGGGGGACTAGAGACCCAGTACTTC. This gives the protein CASIASTGGLETQYF.

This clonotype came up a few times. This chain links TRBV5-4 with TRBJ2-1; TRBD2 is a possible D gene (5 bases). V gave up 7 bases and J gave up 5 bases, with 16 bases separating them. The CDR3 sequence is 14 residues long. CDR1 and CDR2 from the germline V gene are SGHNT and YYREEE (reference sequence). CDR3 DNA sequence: TGTGCCAGCCGCCCGGAGGCGGCGGACAATGAGCAGTTCTTC. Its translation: CASRPEAADNEQFF.

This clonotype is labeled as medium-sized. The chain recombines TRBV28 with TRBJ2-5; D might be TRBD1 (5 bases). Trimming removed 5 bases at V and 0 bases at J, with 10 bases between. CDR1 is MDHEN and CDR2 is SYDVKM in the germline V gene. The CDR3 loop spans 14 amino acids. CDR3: CASSPDINQETQYF. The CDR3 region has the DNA TGTGCCAGCAGTCCGGACATTAACCAAGAGACCCAGTACTTC.

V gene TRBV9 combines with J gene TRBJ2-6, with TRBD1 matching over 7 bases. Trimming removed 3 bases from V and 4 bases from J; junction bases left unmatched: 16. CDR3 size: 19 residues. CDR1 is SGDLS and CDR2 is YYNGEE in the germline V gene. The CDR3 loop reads CASSAQPGQTTAGANVLTF. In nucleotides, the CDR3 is TGTGCCAGCAGCGCCCAACCGGGACAGACCACGGCCGGGGCCAACGTCCTGACTTTC.

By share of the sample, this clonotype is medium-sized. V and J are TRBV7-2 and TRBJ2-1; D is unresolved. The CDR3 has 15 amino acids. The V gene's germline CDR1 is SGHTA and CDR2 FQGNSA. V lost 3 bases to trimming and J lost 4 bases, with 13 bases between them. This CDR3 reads CASSFGSGGYNEQFF. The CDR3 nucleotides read TGTGCCAGCAGCTTTGGGTCGGGTGGGTACAATGAGCAGTTCTTC.

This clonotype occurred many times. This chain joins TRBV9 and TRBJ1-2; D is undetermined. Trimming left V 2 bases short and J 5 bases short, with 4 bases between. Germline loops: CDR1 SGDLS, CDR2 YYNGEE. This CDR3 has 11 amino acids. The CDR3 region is CASSVGYGYTF. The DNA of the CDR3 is TGTGCCAGCAGCGTGGGGTATGGCTACACCTTC.

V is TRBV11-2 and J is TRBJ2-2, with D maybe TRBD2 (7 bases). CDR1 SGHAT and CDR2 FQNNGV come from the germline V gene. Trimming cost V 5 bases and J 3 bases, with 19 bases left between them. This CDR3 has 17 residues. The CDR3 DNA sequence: TGTGCCAGCAGCCCGGGGGGCGGGGGACTGTACACCGGGGAGCTGTTTTTT. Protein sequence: CASSPGGGGLYTGELFF.

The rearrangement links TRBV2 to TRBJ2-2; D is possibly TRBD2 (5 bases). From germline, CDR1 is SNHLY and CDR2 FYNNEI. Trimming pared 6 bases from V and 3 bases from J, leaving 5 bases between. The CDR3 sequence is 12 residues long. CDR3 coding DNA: TGTGCCAGCAGGGAGGACACCGGGGAGCTGTTTTTT. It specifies CASREDTGELFF.

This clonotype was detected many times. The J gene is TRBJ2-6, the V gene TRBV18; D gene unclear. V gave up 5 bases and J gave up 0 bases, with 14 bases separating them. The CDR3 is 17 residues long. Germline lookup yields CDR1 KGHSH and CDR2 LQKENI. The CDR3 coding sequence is TGTGCCAGCTCAGCATACAACATACGCTCTGGGGCCAACGTCCTGACTTTC. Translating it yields CASSAYNIRSGANVLTF.